What follows describes a single T cell receptor beta chain. This record belongs to a study of neurological immune-mediated disorders. Documented time point: longitudinal time-point 2. The CDR3 sequence is 18 residues long. Trimming stripped 0 bases from V and 0 bases from J, with 15 bases between. CDR1 SGHTA and CDR2 FQGNSA come from the germline V gene. TCRdb reprocessed the 5' RACE reads with MiXCR, giving one entry per CDR3 protein. The sample lists some 60,000 distinct CDR3 sequences; more than 8% were seen once. The sample consisted of PBMCs. The chain recombines TRBV7-2 with TRBJ1-5; D possibly corresponds to TRBD1 (5 bases). This sequence originates from a young man in good health. The CDR3 sequence is CASSLASGTAHSNQPQHF. CDR3 bases: TGTGCCAGCAGCTTAGCATCCGGGACGGCGCATAGCAATCAGCCCCAGCATTTT.